The 8 T cell receptor beta chains below were found in one sample sequenced in a study of CD8+CD57+ T cells in acquired aplastic anemia. Template material for TCR beta VDJ and CDR3 profiling consisted of genomic DNA. TCRdb recomputed calls from the reads with MiXCR, one row per CDR3 protein. The table has 160,000 or so distinct CDR3 sequences, around 48% seen once; the top ten hold under 1.2%. Patients selected for sequencing had displayed CD8+CD57+ cell expansion by flow cytometry. What was sequenced was sorted CD4+, CD8+, or CD8+CD57+ T cells (not recorded which) from PBMCs. The receptors originated from a human donor with aplastic anemia.

J is TRBJ1-1 and V is TRBV24-1, with D hard to call. CDR3 size: 13 residues. V shed 5 bases and J shed 5 bases, with 11 bases lying between them. The V gene's germline CDR1 is KGHDR and CDR2 SFDVKD. The CDR3: CATSVKAGTEAFF. The CDR3 bases are TGTGCCACCAGTGTAAAGGCGGGGACTGAAGCTTTCTTT.

To note about this clonotype: A much larger clonotype is one base distant, so this may be a read error. J is TRBJ2-6 and V is TRBV5-1; D possibly corresponds to TRBD2 (7 bases). The CDR3 consists of 17 residues. The germline V gene has CDR1 SGHRS and CDR2 YFSETQ. The V end lost 4 bases, the J end lost 0 bases, and 14 bases lay between the germline ends. The CDR3: CASSPGGGASGANVLTF. The CDR3, as DNA: TGCGCCAGCAGCCCTGGGGGGGGGGCCTCTGGGGCCAACGTCCTGACTTTC. Combining the CDR3 with reference TRBV5-1 and TRBJ2-6 gives the whole variable domain KAGVTQTPRYLIKTRGQQVTLSCSPISGHRSVSWYQQTPGQGLQFLFEYFSETQRNKGNFPGRFSGRQFSNSRSEMNVSTLELGDSALYLCASSPGGGASGANVLTFGAGSRLTVL.

This clonotype was seen only a few times. It may be a read error: a sequence one base away is much more abundant. The chain recombines TRBV7-9 with TRBJ2-7, with TRBD2 matching 10 bases. V dropped 6 bases and J dropped 7; count of bases not matched to a gene: 12. CDR1 and CDR2 from the germline V gene are SEHNR and FQNEAQ (reference sequence). The CDR3 extends over 15 amino acids. The CDR3 coding sequence is TGTGCCAGCAGAATAGCGGGGGGCTCCTACAATGAGCAGTACTTC. The encoded protein is CASRIAGGSYNEQYF.

This clonotype occurred many times. The rearrangement links TRBV3-1 to TRBJ1-3, with a weak D call TRBD1 (5 bases). Trimming pared 3 bases from V and 9 bases from J, leaving 21 bases between. CDR3 length: 16 amino acids. Germline V gene lookup returns CDR1 LGHDT and CDR2 YNNKEL (reference sequence). CDR3 residues: CASSQDLGPGVVTIYF. CDR3 nucleotide sequence: TGTGCCAGCAGCCAGGATCTAGGCCCGGGGGTGGTCACCATATATTTT.

This clonotype was detected many times. The chain links TRBV7-9 to TRBJ2-5; D might be TRBD1 (5 bases). Trimming removed 1 base at V and 0 bases at J, with 9 bases between. The CDR3 sequence is 15 residues long. CDR1 and CDR2 (germline): SEHNR, FQNEAQ (reference sequence). The CDR3 nucleotides read TGTGCCAGCAGCTTAGGGGGCCCGGACCAAGAGACCCAGTACTTC. Translation: CASSLGGPDQETQYF.

The chain employs TRBV6-5 and TRBJ1-1; 8 bases line up with TRBD1. CDR3 length equals 14 residues. Germline V lookup: CDR1 MNHEY, CDR2 SVGAGI. V lost 4 bases to trimming and J lost 2 bases; unmatched junction nucleotides: 3. CDR3 DNA sequence: TGTGCCAGCAGTTCCCAGGGGGCAAACACTGAAGCTTTCTTT. This sequence encodes CASSSQGANTEAFF.

The genes are TRBV7-8 and TRBJ1-2; D call uncertain. The CDR3 has 15 amino acids. From germline, CDR1 is SGHVS and CDR2 FQNEAQ. V was clipped by 5 bases and J by 0 bases, with 13 bases between them. In DNA, the CDR3 is TGTGCCAGCAGCCCCTTAGGAATACCTAACTATGGCTACACCTTC. It is translated as CASSPLGIPNYGYTF. The full variable domain, rest sourced from reference TRBV7-8 and TRBJ1-2, is GAGVSQSPRYKVAKRGQDVALRCDPISGHVSLFWYQQALGQGPEFLTYFQNEAQLDKSGLPSDRFFAERPEGSVSTLKIQRTQQEDSAVYLCASSPLGIPNYGYTFGSGTRLTVV.

The rearrangement uses TRBV15 and TRBJ2-3; D gene uncertain. CDR1 LNHNV and CDR2 YYDKDF come from the germline V gene (reference sequence). Deletions cut 3 bases from V and 5 bases from J, with 9 bases between. The CDR3 runs 13 residues. The CDR3 DNA is TGTGCCACCAGCAGCCGTTTAGGAGATACGCAGTATTTT. Its translation is CATSSRLGDTQYF.